This TCR beta chain was sequenced during a study of T cell changes during pregnancy in multiple sclerosis. Measured with immunoSEQ multiplex PCR; TCRdb has only the in-frame clones, and not every one. The sample consists of about 59,000 clones, approximately 90% of them appearing once. The CDR3 has 16 amino acids. V was clipped by 2 bases and J by 0 bases, with 10 bases between them. Germline CDR1 and CDR2: SEHNR and FQNEAQ (reference sequence). This sample comprised peripheral blood, obtained in the second trimester of pregnancy. The chain links TRBV7-9 to TRBJ2-2; D ambiguous. The clonotype was recovered from a female donor in good health, enrolled as a control in a pregnancy study. This CDR3 is CASSLYLSANTGELFF. CDR3 in DNA: TGTGCCAGCAGCTTATATCTGTCGGCGAACACCGGGGAGCTGTTTTTT.